This TCR beta chain came from a study of blood T cell repertoires in COVID-19. Across the whole study: Acute-phase and convalescent COVID-19 samples originated in the United States, Italy and Spain. T cells, B-cell-depleted T cells, or PBMCs provided the cDNA or gDNA that served as material.

As originally analysed: How many nucleated cells were present was estimated from reference gene primer amplification. Sequencing was performed with immunoSEQ multiplex PCR; in TCRdb, only in-frame clones are kept and a portion is missing. V and J calls and clone size follow that table, whereas D and trimming were derived from the DNA. The sample has 150,000 to 200,000 clones; approximately 87% are singletons. The CDR3 extends over 15 amino acids. Germline V gives CDR1 SNHLY, CDR2 FYNNEI. V was pared by 3 bases and J by 3 bases, with 15 bases between. Sequenced: peripheral blood. The chain recombines TRBV2 with TRBJ2-7, with TRBD2 as a possible D gene (6 bases). This TCR was sampled from a man in his 70s with active or convalescent COVID-19. The CDR3, as DNA: TGTGCCAGCAGTGAGGGGGGACCTGTCGTCTACGAGCAGTACTTC. This encodes CASSEGGPVVYEQYF.